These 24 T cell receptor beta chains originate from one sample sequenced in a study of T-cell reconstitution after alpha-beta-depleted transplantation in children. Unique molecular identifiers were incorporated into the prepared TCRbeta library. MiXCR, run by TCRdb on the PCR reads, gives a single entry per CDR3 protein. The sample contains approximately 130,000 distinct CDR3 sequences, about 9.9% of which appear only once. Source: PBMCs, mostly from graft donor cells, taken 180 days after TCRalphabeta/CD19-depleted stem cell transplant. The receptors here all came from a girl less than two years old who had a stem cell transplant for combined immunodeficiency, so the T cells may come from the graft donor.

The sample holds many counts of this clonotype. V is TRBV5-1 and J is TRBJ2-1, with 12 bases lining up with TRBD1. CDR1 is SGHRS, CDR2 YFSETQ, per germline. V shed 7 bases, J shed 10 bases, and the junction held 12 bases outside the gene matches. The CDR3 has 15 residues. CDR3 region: CASAIPGQGAGEQFF. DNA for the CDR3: TGCGCCAGCGCTATTCCGGGACAGGGGGCTGGGGAGCAGTTCTTC.

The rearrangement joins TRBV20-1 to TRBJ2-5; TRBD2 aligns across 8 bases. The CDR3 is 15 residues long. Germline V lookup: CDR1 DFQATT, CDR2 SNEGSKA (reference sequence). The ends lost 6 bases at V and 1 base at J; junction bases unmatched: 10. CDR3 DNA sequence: TGCAGTGCCCATCCGTGGACTAGCAGCCAAGAGACCCAGTACTTC. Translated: CSAHPWTSSQETQYF.

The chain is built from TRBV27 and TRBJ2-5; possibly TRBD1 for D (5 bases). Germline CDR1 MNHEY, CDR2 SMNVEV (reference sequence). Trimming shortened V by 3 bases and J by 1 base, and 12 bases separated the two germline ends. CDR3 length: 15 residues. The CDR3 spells CASSFHSTVQETQYF. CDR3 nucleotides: TGTGCCAGCAGTTTCCATTCGACAGTCCAAGAGACCCAGTACTTC.

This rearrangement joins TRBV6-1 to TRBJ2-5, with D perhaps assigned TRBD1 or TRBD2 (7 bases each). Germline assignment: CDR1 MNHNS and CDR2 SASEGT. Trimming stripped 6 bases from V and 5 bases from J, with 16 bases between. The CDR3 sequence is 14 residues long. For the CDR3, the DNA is TGTGCCAGCAGCCCCAGGGGAGGGGGCGAGACCCAGTACTTC. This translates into CASSPRGGGETQYF.

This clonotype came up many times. The CDR3 DNA reads as TGTGCCATCAGTGGACTAGCGGGAGGTAACGAGCAGTACTTC. This translates into CAISGLAGGNEQYF. The chain is built from TRBV10-3 and TRBJ2-7, with 13 bases that match TRBD2. This CDR3 has 14 residues. The germline CDR1 and CDR2 sequences are ENHRY and SYGVKD. Trimming cost V 4 bases and J 5 bases; bases outside gene matches: 2.

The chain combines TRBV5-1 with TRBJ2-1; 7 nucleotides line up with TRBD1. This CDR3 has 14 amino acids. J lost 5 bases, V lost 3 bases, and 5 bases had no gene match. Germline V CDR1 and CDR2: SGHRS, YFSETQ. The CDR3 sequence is CASSWTGPNNEQFF. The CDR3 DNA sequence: TGCGCCAGCAGCTGGACAGGCCCAAACAATGAGCAGTTCTTC.

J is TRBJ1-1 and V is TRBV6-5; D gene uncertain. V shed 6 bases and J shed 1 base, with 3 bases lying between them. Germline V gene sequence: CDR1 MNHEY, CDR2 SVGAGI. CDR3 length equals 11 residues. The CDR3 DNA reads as TGTGCCAGCAGGAGGAACACTGAAGCTTTCTTT. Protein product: CASRRNTEAFF.

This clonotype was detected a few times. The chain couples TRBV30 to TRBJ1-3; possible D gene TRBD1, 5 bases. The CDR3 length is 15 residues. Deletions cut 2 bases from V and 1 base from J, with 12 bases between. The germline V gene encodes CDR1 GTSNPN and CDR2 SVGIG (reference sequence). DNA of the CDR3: TGTGCCTGGAGTAAGACGGACATTTCTGGAAACACCATATATTTT. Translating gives CAWSKTDISGNTIYF.

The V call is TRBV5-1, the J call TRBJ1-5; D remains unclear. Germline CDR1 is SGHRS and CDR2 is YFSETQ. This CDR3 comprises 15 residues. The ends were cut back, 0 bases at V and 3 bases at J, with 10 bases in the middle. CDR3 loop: CASSLVAGDNQPQHF. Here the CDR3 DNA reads TGCGCCAGCAGCTTGGTGGCCGGGGACAATCAGCCCCAGCATTTT.

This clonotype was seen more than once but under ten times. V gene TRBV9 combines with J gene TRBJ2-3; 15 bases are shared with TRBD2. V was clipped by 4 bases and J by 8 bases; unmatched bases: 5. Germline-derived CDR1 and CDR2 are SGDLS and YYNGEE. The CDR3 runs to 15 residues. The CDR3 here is CASSPGLAGGITQYF. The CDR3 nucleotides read TGTGCCAGCAGCCCGGGACTAGCGGGGGGTATTACGCAGTATTTT.

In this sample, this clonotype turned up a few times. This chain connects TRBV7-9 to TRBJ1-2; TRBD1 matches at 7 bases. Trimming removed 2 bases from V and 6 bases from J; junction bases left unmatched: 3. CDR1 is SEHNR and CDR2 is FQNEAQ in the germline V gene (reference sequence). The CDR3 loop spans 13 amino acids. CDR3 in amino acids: CASSLRQGHGYTF. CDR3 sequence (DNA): TGTGCCAGCAGCTTAAGACAGGGTCATGGCTACACCTTC.

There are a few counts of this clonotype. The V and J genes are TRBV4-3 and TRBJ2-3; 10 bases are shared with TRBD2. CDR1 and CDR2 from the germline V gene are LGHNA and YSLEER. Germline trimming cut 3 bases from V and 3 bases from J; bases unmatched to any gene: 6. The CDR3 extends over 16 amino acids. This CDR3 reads CASSHLGTSVTDTQYF. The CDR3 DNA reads TGCGCCAGCAGCCACCTCGGGACTAGCGTGACAGATACGCAGTATTTT.

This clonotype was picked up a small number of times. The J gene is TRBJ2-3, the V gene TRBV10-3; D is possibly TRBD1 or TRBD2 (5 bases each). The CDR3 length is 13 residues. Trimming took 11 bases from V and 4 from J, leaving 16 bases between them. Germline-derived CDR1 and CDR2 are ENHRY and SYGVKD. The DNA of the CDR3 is TGTGCCGTCGGGACGGCCCCCCCAGATACGCAGTATTTT. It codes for CAVGTAPPDTQYF.

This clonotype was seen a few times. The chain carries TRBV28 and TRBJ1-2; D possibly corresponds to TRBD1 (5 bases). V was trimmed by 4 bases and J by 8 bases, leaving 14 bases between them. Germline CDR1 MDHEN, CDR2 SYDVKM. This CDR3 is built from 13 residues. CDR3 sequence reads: CASSWGSGQGYTF. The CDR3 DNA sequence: TGTGCCAGCAGTTGGGGCTCCGGGCAAGGCTACACCTTC.

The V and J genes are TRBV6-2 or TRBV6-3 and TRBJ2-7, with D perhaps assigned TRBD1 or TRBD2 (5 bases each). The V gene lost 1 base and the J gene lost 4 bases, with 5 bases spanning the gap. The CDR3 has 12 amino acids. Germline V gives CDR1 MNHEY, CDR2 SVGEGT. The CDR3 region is CASSYWGYEQYF. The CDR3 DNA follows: TGTGCCAGCAGTTACTGGGGGTACGAGCAGTACTTC.

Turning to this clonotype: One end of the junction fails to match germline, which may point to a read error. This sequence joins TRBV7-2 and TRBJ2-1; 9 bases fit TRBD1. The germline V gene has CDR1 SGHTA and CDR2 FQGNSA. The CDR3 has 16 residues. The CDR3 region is CASSLVTGGSYNEHFF. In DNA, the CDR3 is TGTGCCAGCAGCTTAGTGACAGGGGGTTCTTACAATGAGCACTTCTTC.

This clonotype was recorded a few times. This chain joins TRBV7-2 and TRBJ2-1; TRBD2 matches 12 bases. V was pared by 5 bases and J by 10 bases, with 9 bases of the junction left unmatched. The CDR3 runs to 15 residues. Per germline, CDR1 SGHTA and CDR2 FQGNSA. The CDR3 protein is CASSPWTSGTYEQFF. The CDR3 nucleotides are TGTGCCAGCAGCCCATGGACTAGCGGGACTTACGAGCAGTTCTTC.

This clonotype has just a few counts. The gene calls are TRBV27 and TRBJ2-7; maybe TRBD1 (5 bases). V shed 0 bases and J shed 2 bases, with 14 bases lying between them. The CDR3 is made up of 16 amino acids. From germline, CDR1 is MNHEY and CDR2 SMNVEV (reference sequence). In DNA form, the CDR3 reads TGTGCCAGCAGTTTATCTACACCGACAGAAACCTACGAGCAGTACTTC. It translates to CASSLSTPTETYEQYF.

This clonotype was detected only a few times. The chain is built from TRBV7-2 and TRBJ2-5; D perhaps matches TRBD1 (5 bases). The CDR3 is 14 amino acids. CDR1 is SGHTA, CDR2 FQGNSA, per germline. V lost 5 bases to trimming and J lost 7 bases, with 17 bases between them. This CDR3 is CASSLNRDSGTQYF. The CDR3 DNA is TGTGCCAGCAGCCTAAACCGCGACAGTGGGACCCAGTACTTC.

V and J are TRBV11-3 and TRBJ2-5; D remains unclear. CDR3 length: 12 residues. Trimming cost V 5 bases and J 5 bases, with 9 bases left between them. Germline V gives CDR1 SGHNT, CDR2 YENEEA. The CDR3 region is CASSPRLETQYF. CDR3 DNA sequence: TGTGCCAGCAGCCCCCGACTGGAGACCCAGTACTTC.

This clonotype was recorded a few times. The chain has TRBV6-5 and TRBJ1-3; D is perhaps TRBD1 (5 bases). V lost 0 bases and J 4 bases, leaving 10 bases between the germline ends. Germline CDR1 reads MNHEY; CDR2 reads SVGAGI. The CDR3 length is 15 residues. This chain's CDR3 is CASSYSRAGGNTIYF. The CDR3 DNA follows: TGTGCCAGCAGTTACTCGAGGGCAGGGGGAAACACCATATATTTT.

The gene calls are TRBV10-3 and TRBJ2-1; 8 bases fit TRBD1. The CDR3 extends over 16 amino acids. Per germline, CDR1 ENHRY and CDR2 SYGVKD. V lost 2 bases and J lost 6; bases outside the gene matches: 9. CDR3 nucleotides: TGTGCCATCAGTGAGAGCCCCCCTGGACAGGGCAATGAGCAGTTCTTC. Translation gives CAISESPPGQGNEQFF.

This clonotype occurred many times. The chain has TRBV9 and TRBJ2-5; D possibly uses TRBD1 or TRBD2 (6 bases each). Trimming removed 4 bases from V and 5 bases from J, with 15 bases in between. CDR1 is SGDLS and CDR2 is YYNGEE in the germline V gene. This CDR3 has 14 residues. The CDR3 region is CASSPPGAWETQYF. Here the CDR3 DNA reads TGTGCCAGCAGCCCCCCGGGGGCGTGGGAGACCCAGTACTTC.

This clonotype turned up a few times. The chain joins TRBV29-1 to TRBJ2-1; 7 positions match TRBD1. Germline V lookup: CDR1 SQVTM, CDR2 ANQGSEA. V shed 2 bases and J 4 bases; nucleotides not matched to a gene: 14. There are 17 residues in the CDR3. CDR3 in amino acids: CSVEYGPTGHSYNEQFF. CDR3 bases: TGCAGCGTTGAATATGGCCCGACAGGGCATTCGTACAATGAGCAGTTCTTC.